Given below is one T cell receptor beta chain in context. Its antigen specificity is not known. No base-level quality is on record; no much larger clone is a single base apart. These data originate in a study of OX40 agonist ivuxolimab in advanced cancers. At the level of the whole study: Ivuxolimab was a fully human IgG2 agonistic monoclonal antibody targeting the costimulatory receptor OX40 (CD134). Of the approximately 50 dose-escalation patients, hepatocellular carcinoma was present in about 20, melanoma in around 15, renal cell carcinoma in 9 and head and neck cancer in 9. The paper describes the monotherapy dose-escalation part (N of about 47 patients) of the phase I trial of ivuxolimab. The purpose of peripheral TCRbeta sequencing was to test whether ivuxolimab changed TCR sequence diversity and led to clonal T-cell expansion. Patients were allowed to have had prior anti-PD-1, anti-PD-L1 or anti-CTLA-4 therapy, and approximately 40% of the dose-escalation patients had been treated with checkpoint inhibitors. Intravenous ivuxolimab was administered to patients every 2 weeks at six dose levels: 0.01, 0.1, 0.3, 1.5, 3 and 10 mg/kg. In the dose-escalation cohort, 82.7% of patients were male, and the mean age was approximately 60 years with a range of about 20 to 80. Three dose-escalation patients achieved partial responses, one with hepatocellular carcinoma and two with cutaneous melanoma.

The trial excluded patients who had a history of autoimmune disease or were on systemic immunosuppression. Peripheral blood for TCR sequencing was drawn from every dose cohort at baseline, at cycle 4 day 1 and at cycle 7 day 1. The samples were taken from a phase I, first-in-human, multicenter, open-label dose-escalation trial of ivuxolimab. Adults with locally advanced or metastatic head and neck squamous cell, hepatocellular, melanoma or renal cell carcinoma were enrolled in the trial. CD4+ and CD8+ T cells were sorted separately from peripheral blood before TCR sequencing. The paper's findings and limits, for the study overall: Low levels of normalized T-cell clonal expansion were also shown by some nonresponding patients. On average, CD8+ T cells showed more expanded clones than CD4+ T cells after ivuxolimab. In partial responders in the 0.1-3.0 mg/kg groups, normalized peripheral clonal expansion was found to be among the lowest, especially among CD8+ T cells. At doses of 0.1 to 3.0 mg/kg, clonal expansion of both CD4+ and CD8+ blood T cells was observed from baseline to week 6. The antigen specificity of the clonally expanded peripheral T cells was not determined.

The CDR3 goes from the cysteine to the phenylalanine over 16 residues. Only the CDR3 part of the read is kept: 48 bases, read in frame from the first base. The junction carries 16 bases between V and J, which are trimmed by 2 bases and 6 bases respectively. The germline V gene provides CDR1 SNHLY and CDR2 FYNNEI. Genomic DNA was isolated from the sorted cells so that the TCRbeta CDR3 region could be sequenced. TCRbeta CDR3 regions were sequenced using the immunoSEQ Assay. TCRdb mirrors the immuneACCESS table, restricted to in-frame sequences. Some clones are absent from its copies; in checked studies, under half trace to an unresolved V gene, and the reason for the others is unknown. The sample table contains roughly 62,000 clones; only one count was recorded for 90% to 95% of them. The ten largest clonotypes hold about 4.1% of the sample.

The TCR was taken from an adult with an advanced solid tumor such as melanoma, head and neck, liver or kidney cancer. This specimen consisted of CD4+ or CD8+ T cells sorted from blood, obtained in a trial of the OX40 agonist ivuxolimab. This chain is built from TRBV2 and TRBJ1-4, and perhaps TRBD1 as D gene, on 6 matching bases. The bases read TGTGCCAGCAGTGAAACAGAGCAGGGGTTGGATGAAAAACTGTTTTTT. The resulting protein is CASSETEQGLDEKLFF.